This record covers a single TCR beta chain. Its specificity is not known. The record originates from a study of T cells after yellow fever vaccination. Whole-study context: Libraries from low-cell-number fractions were prepared with the SMART-Seq v4 Ultra Low Input RNA kit. Study-level points and caveats: Once the booster was given, most primary-vaccination clones reappeared, at about 97% for CD4 and over 75% for CD8. The secondary T-cell response peaked on day 5, not day 15, but was weaker.

Germline V gene sequence: CDR1 LGHNA, CDR2 YSLEER. This CDR3 region has 14 residues. The V end lost 3 bases, the J end lost 4 bases, and 11 bases lay between the germline ends. Universal primer sites and UMIs were introduced during 5'RACE template-switching synthesis of TCR cDNA. Via MiXCR, TCRdb re-called the 5' RACE reads, giving one row per CDR3 protein. The repertoire holds 250,000 to 400,000 distinct CDR3 sequences, about 4.5% seen once, with around 19% in the top ten. Source: PBMCs, taken 15 days after the yellow fever booster vaccination. The rearrangement joins TRBV4-3 to TRBJ2-3; no clear D. The clonotype comes from a man between 18 and 35 years old who received the YFV17D yellow fever vaccine. The chain's CDR3 is CASSHGIAADTQYF. DNA for the CDR3: TGCGCCAGCAGCCACGGCATAGCCGCAGATACGCAGTATTTT.